One sample yielded the 30 T cell receptor beta chains listed below, sequenced in a study of blood T cell repertoires in COVID-19. Data came from immunoSEQ multiplex PCR; TCRdb stores just in-frame clones and leaves some out. The table has approximately 11,000 clones, approximately 88% seen once. Material for sequencing was peripheral blood. These receptors were collected from a human donor in a cohort sampled during active COVID-19.

The CDR3 region is CASSLRVSSRPGNEQFF. CDR3 bases: TGTGCCAGCAGCTTACGGGTGTCTAGCCGTCCCGGCAATGAGCAGTTCTTC. The chain combines TRBV11-2 with TRBJ2-1; TRBD2 is a possible D gene (5 bases). Trimming shortened V by 2 bases and J by 6 bases, and 20 bases separated the two germline ends. Germline V gene sequence: CDR1 SGHAT, CDR2 FQNNGV. The CDR3 sequence is 17 residues long.

Concerning this clone itself: The junction shows a germline mismatch at one end, possibly a read error. The chain combines TRBV10-2 with TRBJ1-1, with 7 positions matching TRBD1. Germline CDR1 and CDR2: WSHSY and SAAADI. The CDR3 sequence is 13 residues long. The CDR3 DNA follows: TGCGCCAGCAGGGAGGGGACAGCGCCTGAAACTTTCTTT. Residues: CASREGTAPETFF.

This clone has a single count. This chain uses TRBV6-4 with TRBJ2-1, with 12 bases lining up with TRBD2. V shed 5 bases and J 7 bases; nucleotides not matched to a gene: 9. The CDR3 extends over 16 amino acids. The germline V gene encodes CDR1 MRHNA and CDR2 SNTAGT. The CDR3 nucleotides are TGTGCCAGCAGTCCCCGAGCTAGCGGGGGGGCGAATGAGCAGTTCTTC. Protein sequence: CASSPRASGGANEQFF.

J is TRBJ1-3 and V is TRBV6-5; D perhaps matches TRBD1 (5 bases). Germline values: CDR1 MNHEY, CDR2 SVGAGI. Trimming cost V 2 bases and J 4 bases, with 9 bases left between them. This CDR3 has 14 residues. The CDR3 reads CASSYGRAGNTIYF. The DNA of the CDR3 is TGTGCCAGCAGTTACGGCAGGGCCGGAAACACCATATATTTT.

V and J are TRBV12-3 or TRBV12-4 and TRBJ2-3; D gene uncertain. The CDR3 is 13 amino acids. V was shortened by 1 base and J by 2 bases, with 4 bases between the two germline ends. The CDR3 bases are TGTGCCAGCAGTTTAGGTTACACAGATACGCAGTATTTT. Translation: CASSLGYTDTQYF.

J is TRBJ2-2 and V is TRBV5-1, with D perhaps matching TRBD1 (7 bases). Trimming stripped 2 bases from V and 6 bases from J, with 14 bases between. Germline V gene lookup returns CDR1 SGHRS and CDR2 YFSETQ. The CDR3 length is 15 residues. Written as DNA, the CDR3 is TGCGCCAGCAGCTTATTGGCAGGGGGGCCCGGGGAGCTGTTTTTT. It is translated as CASSLLAGGPGELFF.

This clone came up once. This chain links TRBV7-2 with TRBJ2-7, with a possible D match to TRBD2 (7 bases). V was shortened by 0 bases and J by 3 bases, with 12 bases between the two germline ends. Germline CDR1 reads SGHTA; CDR2 reads FQGNSA. CDR3 size: 15 residues. The CDR3 sequence is CASSLAGGGYYEQYF. The CDR3 DNA reads as TGTGCCAGCAGCTTAGCGGGCGGGGGCTACTACGAGCAGTACTTC.

The genes are TRBV19 and TRBJ2-2; 7 bases match TRBD1. CDR1 and CDR2 (germline): LNHDA, SQIVND (reference sequence). V shed 7 bases and J 5 bases; nucleotides not matched to a gene: 13. This CDR3 has 16 residues. The CDR3 protein is CASTATDRVSTGELFF. CDR3 coding DNA: TGTGCCAGTACCGCTACCGACAGGGTGAGTACCGGGGAGCTGTTTTTT.

This sequence joins TRBV29-1 and TRBJ2-7; 8 bases are shared with TRBD1. The CDR3 runs 15 residues. Germline CDR1 and CDR2: SQVTM and ANQGSEA. The trim removed 5 bases at V and 3 bases at J, leaving 12 bases unmatched. CDR3 protein: CSVTGLQGVVYEQYF. The DNA for the CDR3 is TGCAGCGTTACAGGATTACAGGGGGTAGTCTACGAGCAGTACTTC.

The chain recombines TRBV9 with TRBJ2-3; 9 bases align to TRBD2. This CDR3 contains 16 residues. V lost 0 bases, J lost 3 bases, and 5 bases stayed unmatched. Germline loops: CDR1 SGDLS, CDR2 YYNGEE. The CDR3 DNA follows: TGTGCCAGCAGCGTAGGAGCGGGGGGACGGACAGATACGCAGTATTTT. Amino acid sequence: CASSVGAGGRTDTQYF.

This sequence joins TRBV4-3 and TRBJ2-7, with 12 bases identical to TRBD1. CDR1 is LGHNA, CDR2 YSLEER, per germline. The CDR3 loop spans 15 amino acids. Germline trimming cut 4 bases from V and 3 bases from J; bases unmatched to any gene: 4. The CDR3 region has the DNA TGCGCCAGCAGCCCCGGGGACAGGGGGCTCTACGAGCAGTACTTC. This translates into CASSPGDRGLYEQYF.

The table lists this clone with a count of one. The J gene is TRBJ1-4, the V gene TRBV2, with 7 bases matching TRBD1. Germline CDR1 SNHLY, CDR2 FYNNEI. The CDR3 is made up of 14 amino acids. With V trimmed by 10 bases and J by 3 bases, 8 bases remained unmatched. CDR3 amino acids: CATLQGTANEKLFF. The CDR3 bases are TGTGCCACCCTACAGGGGACGGCTAATGAAAAACTGTTTTTT.

The chain recombines TRBV5-1 with TRBJ2-1; TRBD2 agrees at 12 bases. Germline CDR1 and CDR2: SGHRS and YFSETQ. This CDR3 is 18 amino acids long. With 1 base clipped from V and 0 bases from J, the junction kept 5 bases outside the gene matches. The CDR3 region has the DNA TGCGCCAGCAGCTTGTTCACTAGCGGGGGGAACTCCTACAATGAGCAGTTCTTC. It encodes CASSLFTSGGNSYNEQFF.

V gene TRBV5-1 combines with J gene TRBJ2-7, with TRBD1 as a possible D gene (6 bases). This CDR3 region has 19 residues. V was trimmed by 0 bases and J by 1 base, leaving 23 bases between them. Germline V lookup: CDR1 SGHRS, CDR2 YFSETQ. The DNA of the CDR3 is TGCGCCAGCAGCTTGGAACCTAGGGACACCAGCTGGGTTTCCTACGAGCAGTACTTC. It encodes CASSLEPRDTSWVSYEQYF.

The V gene is TRBV4-1, the J gene TRBJ1-1; D gene unclear. This CDR3 is 13 amino acids long. The V gene's germline CDR1 is MGHRA and CDR2 YSYEKL. V lost 1 base, J lost 1 base, and 4 bases lay in between. Here the CDR3 DNA reads TGCGCCAGCAGCCAAGGACAGAACACTGAAGCTTTCTTT. It specifies CASSQGQNTEAFF.

The chain couples TRBV29-1 to TRBJ1-2; TRBD1 matches at 7 bases. The CDR3 sequence is 12 residues long. Per germline, CDR1 SQVTM and CDR2 ANQGSEA. The V gene end was trimmed by 3 bases and the J gene end by 6 bases; junction bases not matched to a gene: 4. The CDR3 is CSVDRQGHGYTF. DNA of the CDR3: TGCAGCGTTGATCGACAGGGCCATGGCTACACCTTC.

The chain employs TRBV28 and TRBJ1-1; 8 bases match TRBD1. The trim removed 6 bases at V and 5 bases at J, leaving 11 bases unmatched. The CDR3 is 15 amino acids. The germline CDR1 and CDR2 sequences are MDHEN and SYDVKM. The CDR3 region is CASRTIGQGETEAFF. As DNA, the CDR3 is TGTGCCAGCAGAACTATCGGACAGGGCGAAACTGAAGCTTTCTTT. Full variable domain (missing parts from reference TRBV28 and TRBJ1-1): DVKVTQSSRYLVKRTGEKVFLECVQDMDHENMFWYRQDPGLGLRLIYFSYDVKMKEKGDIPEGYSVSREKKERFSLILESASTNQTSMYLCASRTIGQGETEAFFGQGTRLTVV.

V and J are TRBV3-1 (or the pseudogene TRBV3-2) and TRBJ1-4; D call uncertain. Deletions cut 1 base from V and 1 base from J, with 7 bases between. The CDR3 covers 15 residues. Germline V gives CDR1 LGHDT, CDR2 YNNKEL (reference sequence). The DNA of the CDR3 is TGTGCCAGCAGCCAAGGGGCAGGAACTAATGAAAAACTGTTTTTT. Its translation is CASSQGAGTNEKLFF.

The chain has TRBV14 and TRBJ2-6; D may be TRBD1 (5 bases). The CDR3 is 16 amino acids. Trimming removed 3 bases from V and 2 bases from J, with 11 bases in between. From germline, CDR1 is SGHDN and CDR2 FVKESK. CDR3 region: CASSQSRAAGANVLTF. CDR3 coding DNA: TGTGCCAGCAGCCAGAGCAGGGCGGCTGGGGCCAACGTCCTGACTTTC.

The V call is TRBV27, the J call TRBJ2-3; 10 bases align to TRBD2. CDR1 MNHEY and CDR2 SMNVEV come from the germline V gene (reference sequence). The V gene end was trimmed by 6 bases and the J gene end by 5 bases; junction bases not matched to a gene: 5. The CDR3 consists of 14 residues. CDR3 residues: CASRPAGGGDTQYF. The CDR3 DNA sequence: TGTGCCAGCAGACCAGCGGGGGGGGGAGATACGCAGTATTTT.

The V gene is TRBV3-1 (or the pseudogene TRBV3-2), the J gene TRBJ2-1; 7 bases are a match to TRBD2. Germline CDR1 is LGHDT and CDR2 is YNNKEL (reference sequence). The CDR3 is 16 residues long. V gave up 4 bases and J gave up 7 bases; unmatched junction bases: 13. CDR3 sequence: CASSPRAGGSPNEQFF. The DNA for the CDR3 is TGTGCCAGCAGCCCAAGGGCGGGCGGGAGTCCAAATGAGCAGTTCTTC.

The rearrangement joins TRBV18 to TRBJ2-7; D is uncertain. V lost 3 bases, J lost 0 bases, and 6 bases lay in between. Looked up from germline, CDR1 is KGHSH and CDR2 is LQKENI. There are 13 residues in the CDR3. CDR3 amino acids: CASSPTSSYEQYF. CDR3 bases: TGTGCCAGCTCACCTACCAGCTCCTACGAGCAGTACTTC.

There are a few counts of this clone. This chain links TRBV5-1 with TRBJ1-3; possibly TRBD1 for D (6 bases). V dropped 4 bases and J dropped 1 base, with 15 bases sitting between them. Germline loops: CDR1 SGHRS, CDR2 YFSETQ. This CDR3 has 16 amino acids. CDR3 DNA: TGCGCCAGCAGCGGAAGTACTACAGGGTCTGGAAACACCATATATTTT. This translates into CASSGSTTGSGNTIYF.

The chain combines TRBV11-3 with TRBJ1-1, with TRBD1 identical over 9 bases. Trimming at V came to 0 bases and at J to 3 bases, leaving 14 bases not matched to a gene. The CDR3 is 19 amino acids. Germline CDR1 is SGHNT and CDR2 is YENEEA. In DNA form, the CDR3 reads TGTGCCAGCAGCTTAGATCTCAGGGGACAGGGTATGATGGACACTGAAGCTTTCTTT. Protein sequence: CASSLDLRGQGMMDTEAFF. The full variable domain, rest sourced from reference TRBV11-3 and TRBJ1-1, is EAGVVQSPRYKIIEKKQPVAFWCNPISGHNTLYWYLQNLGQGPELLIRYENEEAVDDSQLPKDRFSAERLKGVDSTLKIQPAELGDSAVYLCASSLDLRGQGMMDTEAFFGQGTRLTVV.

The J gene is TRBJ2-1, the V gene TRBV24-1; TRBD1 agrees at 8 bases. V shed 7 bases and J 3 bases; nucleotides not matched to a gene: 4. CDR3 length equals 14 residues. The germline CDR1 and CDR2 sequences are KGHDR and SFDVKD. The CDR3 protein is CATRGQGGYNEQFF. CDR3 DNA sequence: TGTGCCACCAGAGGACAGGGAGGCTACAATGAGCAGTTCTTC.

The chain joins TRBV7-6 to TRBJ2-1, with D perhaps TRBD2 (6 bases). With 1 base removed from V and 3 bases from J, the gap between germline ends came to 10 bases. CDR3 size: 15 residues. Germline V gene data show CDR1 as SGHVS and CDR2 as FNYEAQ. The chain's CDR3 is CASSLGRGRYNEQFF. CDR3 sequence (DNA): TGTGCCAGCAGCTTAGGGCGGGGACGCTACAATGAGCAGTTCTTC.

J is TRBJ2-1 and V is TRBV14; a weak D match, TRBD1 (6 bases). Per the germline V gene, CDR1 is SGHDN and CDR2 is FVKESK. The V and J ends lost 3 bases and 6 bases respectively, with 9 bases between them. The CDR3 covers 13 residues. CDR3 sequence reads: CASSHGRGNEQFF. CDR3 nucleotide sequence: TGTGCCAGCAGCCATGGCAGGGGCAATGAGCAGTTCTTC. Full variable domain (outside the CDR3, taken from reference TRBV14 and TRBJ2-1): EAGVTQFPSHSVIEKGQTVTLRCDPISGHDNLYWYRRVMGKEIKFLLHFVKESKQDESGMPNNRFLAERTGGTYSTLKVQPAELEDSGVYFCASSHGRGNEQFFGPGTRLTVL.

The CDR3 protein is CASSQGPSNQPQHF. The DNA for the CDR3 is TGTGCCAGCAGTCAGGGCCCAAGCAATCAGCCCCAGCATTTT. The V gene is TRBV28, the J gene TRBJ1-5; tentatively, D is TRBD1 (5 bases). Trimming pared 5 bases from V and 1 base from J, leaving 9 bases between. Germline V gives CDR1 MDHEN, CDR2 SYDVKM. The CDR3 has 14 amino acids.

This clone was counted only a few times. This chain links TRBV18 with TRBJ1-1; 7 nucleotides match TRBD1. CDR1 KGHSH and CDR2 LQKENI come from the germline V gene. This CDR3 is built from 13 residues. V lost 10 bases to trimming and J lost 6 bases; unmatched junction nucleotides: 11. The CDR3 reads CATMRDSMAEAFF. CDR3 DNA: TGTGCCACCATGCGGGACAGCATGGCTGAAGCTTTCTTT.

The chain recombines TRBV4-3 with TRBJ2-1, with D perhaps TRBD2 (6 bases). Trimming took 0 bases from V and 0 from J, leaving 18 bases between them. CDR1 and CDR2 (germline): LGHNA, YSLEER. This CDR3 spans 19 amino acids. CDR3 region: CASSQEGGFGESSYNEQFF. The CDR3 nucleotides read TGCGCCAGCAGCCAAGAGGGGGGATTTGGGGAGAGCTCCTACAATGAGCAGTTCTTC.